The 13 T cell receptor beta chains listed next were all sequenced from one sample in a study of Tregs in tolerant kidney transplant recipients. Generated by immunoSEQ multiplex PCR, the TCRdb table keeps only in-frame clones and is missing some. The table has around 31,000 clones, 82% seen once. These receptors have no known antigen. Sample: Tregs from blood cultured with allogeneic cells. Source of these receptors: a human donor in good health.

This chain uses TRBV29-1 with TRBJ1-4, with TRBD1 as a possible D gene (5 bases). The CDR3 has 11 residues. Germline V lookup: CDR1 SQVTM, CDR2 ANQGSEA. CDR3 in DNA: TGCAGTGGAAAGGTGGGGGGAAAACTGTTTTTT. It codes for CSGKVGGKLFF.

The chain is built from TRBV29-1 and TRBJ1-2, with 9 nucleotides matching TRBD1. The CDR3 length is 13 residues. Germline values: CDR1 SQVTM, CDR2 ANQGSEA. The chain's CDR3 is CRDQDRGDYGYTF. The CDR3 bases are TGCAGGGACCAGGACAGGGGTGACTATGGCTACACCTTC.

The chain employs TRBV30 and TRBJ1-5; D call uncertain. V was shortened by 0 bases and J by 4 bases, with 7 bases between the two germline ends. This CDR3 is built from 13 residues. Germline loops: CDR1 GTSNPN, CDR2 SVGIG (reference sequence). CDR3 in amino acids: CAWSVQPNQPQHF. CDR3 coding DNA: TGTGCCTGGAGTGTACAGCCAAATCAGCCCCAGCATTTT.

The chain recombines TRBV7-9 with TRBJ1-4; D gene uncertain. This CDR3 is built from 17 residues. V was trimmed by 2 bases and J by 5 bases, leaving 18 bases between them. Germline lookup yields CDR1 SEHNR and CDR2 FQNEAQ (reference sequence). CDR3 residues: CASSLSGTRGLNEKLFF. CDR3 in DNA: TGTGCCAGCAGCTTATCGGGAACCCGGGGTCTCAATGAAAAACTGTTTTTT.

This chain uses TRBV7-7 with TRBJ2-5, with 8 bases aligning to TRBD1. The CDR3 consists of 15 residues. CDR1 is SSHAT and CDR2 is FNYEAQ in the germline V gene (reference sequence). V was clipped by 0 bases and J by 3 bases; unmatched bases: 3. CDR3 nucleotides: TGTGCCAGCAGCTTAGCCGGACAGGGAGAAGAGACCCAGTACTTC. Protein sequence: CASSLAGQGEETQYF. The complete variable domain, with remaining parts taken from reference TRBV7-7 and TRBJ2-5, reads GAGVSQSPRYKVTKRGQDVTLRCDPISSHATLYWYQQALGQGPEFLTYFNYEAQPDKSGLPSDRFSAERPEGSISTLTIQRTEQRDSAMYRCASSLAGQGEETQYFGPGTRLLVL.

This clone appeared once. V gene TRBV7-9 combines with J gene TRBJ2-7; 9 positions match TRBD1. V shed 5 bases, J shed 3 bases, and the junction held 5 bases outside the gene matches. This CDR3 has 14 residues. CDR1 and CDR2 from the germline V gene are SEHNR and FQNEAQ (reference sequence). CDR3 DNA: TGTGCCAGCAGCCAGGACAGGGGAGACTACGAGCAGTACTTC. This gives the protein CASSQDRGDYEQYF.

The V gene is TRBV10-3, the J gene TRBJ1-2; the D gene is possibly TRBD1 (5 bases). CDR1 and CDR2 (germline): ENHRY, SYGVKD. The CDR3 is made up of 11 amino acids. Trimming stripped 10 bases from V and 7 bases from J, with 13 bases between. The CDR3 is CATSPGGGYTF. The DNA of the CDR3 is TGTGCCACCTCTCCGGGGGGTGGCTACACCTTC.

A few counts support this clone. The gene calls are TRBV7-9 and TRBJ1-2; no definite D call. Per the germline V gene, CDR1 is SEHNR and CDR2 is FQNEAQ (reference sequence). Trimming cost V 1 base and J 5 bases, with 14 bases left between them. There are 15 residues in the CDR3. The CDR3 loop is CASSLEGTRSYGYTF. As DNA, the CDR3 is TGTGCCAGCAGCTTAGAGGGCACAAGATCTTATGGCTACACCTTC.

This clone was seen a handful of times. The J gene is TRBJ1-2, the V gene TRBV5-4; D not resolved. CDR1 is SGHNT and CDR2 is YYREEE in the germline V gene (reference sequence). V lost 0 bases and J 7 bases, leaving 16 bases between the germline ends. The CDR3 runs to 15 residues. In DNA form, the CDR3 reads TGTGCCAGCAGCTTGGAAGGGTCTTTAATAGGTGGCTACACCTTC. Its protein product is CASSLEGSLIGGYTF.

This chain uses TRBV6-1 with TRBJ2-1; 7 positions agree with TRBD1. With 0 bases clipped from V and 1 base from J, the junction kept 3 bases outside the gene matches. Germline lookup yields CDR1 MNHNS and CDR2 SASEGT. The CDR3 sequence is 16 residues long. The DNA for the CDR3 is TGTGCCAGCAGTGAAGCGACAGGGCTATCCTACAATGAGCAGTTCTTC. Its protein is CASSEATGLSYNEQFF.

V is TRBV7-6 and J is TRBJ1-3; D is undetermined. The CDR3 covers 14 residues. Germline CDR1 SGHVS, CDR2 FNYEAQ. V was cut by 4 bases and J by 0 bases, with 7 bases left in between. CDR3 nucleotides: TGTGCCAGCAGCTCTACAGTCTCTGGAAACACCATATATTTT. Its protein is CASSSTVSGNTIYF.

The rearrangement uses TRBV30 and TRBJ2-7, with D perhaps being TRBD1 or TRBD2 (6 bases each). V lost 0 bases and J lost 6, with 9 bases in between. Germline V gene lookup returns CDR1 GTSNPN and CDR2 SVGIG (reference sequence). The CDR3 totals 12 residues. CDR3 loop: CAWSVGGTEQYF. CDR3 sequence (DNA): TGTGCCTGGAGTGTAGGGGGGACCGAGCAGTACTTC.

In its sample, this clone was seen a few times. The CDR3 protein is CASSMRADEDTQYF. In DNA form, the CDR3 reads TGTGCCAGTAGTATGCGGGCGGACGAAGATACGCAGTATTTT. This chain connects TRBV19 to TRBJ2-3; perhaps TRBD2 as D (5 bases). This CDR3 is 14 amino acids long. The V gene's germline CDR1 is LNHDA and CDR2 SQIVND (reference sequence). With 3 bases removed from V and 5 bases from J, the gap between germline ends came to 12 bases. Filled out from reference TRBV19 and TRBJ2-3, the complete variable domain reads DGGITQSPKYLFRKEGQNVTLSCEQNLNHDAMYWYRQDPGQGLRLIYYSQIVNDFQKGDIAEGYSVSREKKESFPLTVTSAQKNPTAFYLCASSMRADEDTQYFGPGTRLTVL.